The next 25 T cell receptor beta chains were all read from a single sample in a study of OX40 agonist ivuxolimab in advanced cancers. The protocol was immunoSEQ multiplex PCR, while the TCRdb copy is restricted to in-frame clones and leaves out a portion. The sample holds more than 60,000 clones; roughly three quarters are singletons and the top ten take about 5%. The sequences come from CD4+ or CD8+ T cells sorted from blood, collected in a trial of the OX40 agonist ivuxolimab. The receptors come from an adult with an advanced solid tumor such as melanoma, head and neck, liver or kidney cancer.

The DNA for the CDR3 is TGTGCCAGCTCACCGACATTACAGGGCACAGATACGCAGTATTTT. This encodes CASSPTLQGTDTQYF. V gene TRBV18 combines with J gene TRBJ2-3; possibly TRBD1 for D (5 bases). The germline gives CDR1 KGHSH, CDR2 LQKENI. The V and J ends lost 3 bases and 1 base respectively, with 11 bases between them. CDR3 size: 15 residues.

This rearrangement joins TRBV5-3 to TRBJ1-1; D not certain. TRBV5-3 is filed as an ORF, its function uncertain. The CDR3 sequence is 16 residues long. With 0 bases removed from V and 1 base from J, the gap between germline ends came to 13 bases. This chain's CDR3 is CARSLAGYPANTEAFF. In DNA form, the CDR3 reads TGTGCCAGAAGCTTGGCGGGGTACCCCGCGAACACTGAAGCTTTCTTT.

Concerning this clone: The germline gene is not matched at one end of the junction; a read error may be the cause. V is TRBV6-6 and J is TRBJ2-7; D unresolved. Germline-derived CDR1 and CDR2 are MNHNY and SVGAGI (reference sequence). The CDR3 totals 12 residues. The CDR3 nucleotides read TGTGCCAGCAGTTACTCCCCCTACAAGCAGTACTTC. Translating gives CASSYSPYKQYF.

This chain joins TRBV2 and TRBJ2-5; 10 nucleotides align to TRBD2. Germline V CDR1 and CDR2: SNHLY, FYNNEI. The CDR3 extends over 14 amino acids. V gave up 6 bases and J gave up 5 bases; unmatched junction bases: 6. The CDR3 DNA reads TGTGCCAGCAGATTGGGACTAGCGCGGGAGACCCAGTACTTC. This sequence encodes CASRLGLARETQYF.

This chain connects TRBV7-9 to TRBJ1-2; TRBD1 might be the D (5 bases). V lost 1 base, J lost 0 bases, and 9 bases lay in between. CDR1 is SEHNR and CDR2 is FQNEAQ in the germline V gene (reference sequence). The CDR3 spans 15 residues. CDR3 nucleotides: TGTGCCAGCAGCTTAGTTCAGGGAGCTAACTATGGCTACACCTTC. This translates into CASSLVQGANYGYTF.

The J gene is TRBJ1-1, the V gene TRBV7-9; weak D call: TRBD1 (5 bases). Germline V gene lookup returns CDR1 SEHNR and CDR2 FQNEAQ (reference sequence). This CDR3 spans 12 amino acids. V lost 4 bases, J lost 8 bases, and 11 bases lay in between. The CDR3 DNA sequence: TGTGCCAGCAGCTCGTACAGGTTAGAAGCTTTCTTT. It yields the protein CASSSYRLEAFF.

CDR3 protein: CASSWGTGYEQYF. For the CDR3, the DNA is TGTGCCAGCAGTTGGGGGACTGGCTACGAGCAGTACTTC. The J gene is TRBJ2-7, the V gene TRBV6-5, with D possibly TRBD2 on 6 matching bases. This CDR3 spans 13 amino acids. V was shortened by 4 bases and J by 3 bases, with 10 bases between the two germline ends. The germline V gene has CDR1 MNHEY and CDR2 SVGAGI.

The CDR3 coding sequence is TGTGCCAGCAGTTCTAACAACCGGGACTTACCGTACTTC. The encoded protein is CASSSNNRDLPYF. This chain links TRBV2 with TRBJ2-4; tentatively, D is TRBD2 (6 bases). CDR1 and CDR2 (germline): SNHLY, FYNNEI. V was shortened by 5 bases and J by 15 bases, with 20 bases between the two germline ends. The CDR3 extends over 13 amino acids.

This clone was seen a handful of times. The genes are TRBV27 and TRBJ2-1; 9 bases agree with TRBD1. The length of the CDR3 is 13 residues. Germline CDR1 is MNHEY and CDR2 is SMNVEV (reference sequence). The V segment lost 3 bases and the J segment 9 bases; nucleotides outside the gene matches: 3. CDR3 in DNA: TGTGCCAGCAGTTTGGGGACAGGGACTGAGCAGTTCTTC. This sequence encodes CASSLGTGTEQFF.

The rearrangement uses TRBV6-1 and TRBJ2-1; D remains unclear. CDR3 length equals 15 residues. CDR1 is MNHNS and CDR2 is SASEGT in the germline V gene. Trimming stripped 6 bases from V and 0 bases from J, with 12 bases between. The CDR3 coding sequence is TGTGCCAGCAGCCCCCGATTTCTCTCCTACAATGAGCAGTTCTTC. Translation gives CASSPRFLSYNEQFF.

The rearrangement links TRBV7-9 to TRBJ1-2; the D gene is possibly TRBD1 (5 bases). Trimming took off 8 bases at V and 6 bases at J, with 19 bases between the two ends. Germline CDR1 and CDR2: SEHNR and FQNEAQ (reference sequence). This CDR3 spans 14 amino acids. The CDR3 DNA follows: TGTGCCAGCCAAAACGGGGGTGGTTCGGATGGCTACACCTTC. This codes for CASQNGGGSDGYTF.

V and J are TRBV30 and TRBJ1-2; the D is unclear. Germline V gives CDR1 GTSNPN, CDR2 SVGIG (reference sequence). The CDR3 is 14 amino acids. V lost 0 bases and J lost 8, with 16 bases in between. The CDR3 nucleotides are TGTGCCTGGAGTGTACTTCAGGTTAATAAGGGCTACACCTTC. Its translation: CAWSVLQVNKGYTF.

The J gene is TRBJ2-1, the V gene TRBV6-6, with D possibly matching TRBD2 (5 bases). The CDR3 spans 16 residues. Germline V gene lookup returns CDR1 MNHNY and CDR2 SVGAGI (reference sequence). The V gene lost 2 bases and the J gene lost 0 bases, with 11 bases spanning the gap. The CDR3: CASSYGTGSSYNEQFF. Written as DNA, the CDR3 is TGTGCCAGCAGTTACGGCACGGGAAGCTCCTACAATGAGCAGTTCTTC.

This clone was seen a few times. The chain uses TRBV14 and TRBJ1-2; D is perhaps TRBD1 (5 bases). With 4 bases removed from V and 5 bases from J, the gap between germline ends came to 8 bases. CDR1 is SGHDN and CDR2 is FVKESK in the germline V gene. CDR3 size: 12 residues. CDR3 sequence reads: CASSRDLYGYTF. DNA for the CDR3: TGTGCCAGCAGCCGGGACCTATATGGCTACACCTTC.

This chain links TRBV5-1 with TRBJ2-5, with D tentatively TRBD2 (6 bases). V lost 3 bases and J 5 bases, leaving 17 bases between the germline ends. CDR1 and CDR2 (germline): SGHRS, YFSETQ. This CDR3 has 15 amino acids. CDR3 nucleotide sequence: TGCGCCAGCAGCTCACTCGGGGGAACGGGGGAGACCCAGTACTTC. Protein: CASSSLGGTGETQYF.

The chain employs TRBV14 and TRBJ1-1, with D possibly being TRBD1 (5 bases). The CDR3 runs 19 residues. With 0 bases removed from V and 4 bases from J, the gap between germline ends came to 24 bases. Germline V gene data show CDR1 as SGHDN and CDR2 as FVKESK. The CDR3 loop reads CASSQEVYFAAGRVTEAFF. As DNA, the CDR3 is TGTGCCAGCAGCCAAGAAGTCTACTTCGCCGCAGGGCGGGTCACTGAAGCTTTCTTT. Based on the CDR3 plus reference TRBV14 and TRBJ1-1, the full variable domain is EAGVTQFPSHSVIEKGQTVTLRCDPISGHDNLYWYRRVMGKEIKFLLHFVKESKQDESGMPNNRFLAERTGGTYSTLKVQPAELEDSGVYFCASSQEVYFAAGRVTEAFFGQGTRLTVV.

This clone was seen once. V usage is TRBV6-5 and J usage is TRBJ2-5; either TRBD1 or TRBD2 may supply D (5 bases each). The J call may be wrong; the DNA end is better matched by TRBJ2-7. CDR1 is MNHEY, CDR2 SVGAGI, per germline. This CDR3 is 15 amino acids long. The CDR3 reads CASSSGTKSSYEQYF. DNA of the CDR3: TGTGCCAGCAGTTCCGGGACGAAAAGCTCCTACGAGCAGTACTTC.

The chain recombines TRBV19 with TRBJ2-7; D gene unclear. The CDR3 loop spans 16 amino acids. Germline CDR1 is LNHDA and CDR2 is SQIVND (reference sequence). V was pared by 0 bases and J by 2 bases, with 14 bases between. The CDR3 region is CASSIDLLGATYEQYF. In nucleotides, the CDR3 is TGTGCCAGTAGTATAGATCTATTGGGTGCAACCTACGAGCAGTACTTC.

The chain employs TRBV7-9 and TRBJ1-5; 9 bases map to TRBD1. Trimming took 5 bases from V and 6 from J; bases not matched to a gene: 11. The germline CDR1 and CDR2 sequences are SEHNR and FQNEAQ (reference sequence). The length of the CDR3 is 16 residues. The CDR3 DNA follows: TGTGCCAGCAGCCGTACAGGGGGCTCGACGAGTCAGCCCCAGCATTTT. Its translation is CASSRTGGSTSQPQHF. The entire variable domain, with the rest obtained from reference TRBV7-9 and TRBJ1-5, is as follows: DTGVSQNPRHKITKRGQNVTFRCDPISEHNRLYWYRQTLGQGPEFLTYFQNEAQLEKSRLLSDRFSAERPKGSFSTLEIQRTEQGDSAMYLCASSRTGGSTSQPQHFGDGTRLSIL.

This sequence joins TRBV10-3 and TRBJ2-5; unclear D gene. The DNA matches TRBJ2-7 better at its end, which makes the J call doubtful. The CDR3 sequence is 13 residues long. The germline V gene encodes CDR1 ENHRY and CDR2 SYGVKD. CDR3 bases: TGTGCCATCAGCCTAGGTACCTCGGACGAGCAGTACTTC. This encodes CAISLGTSDEQYF.

The chain is built from TRBV7-9 and TRBJ2-6; D assignment may be TRBD1 or TRBD2 (5 bases each). Trimming took 3 bases from V and 0 from J, leaving 15 bases between them. Germline values: CDR1 SEHNR, CDR2 FQNEAQ (reference sequence). This CDR3 spans 18 amino acids. The DNA for the CDR3 is TGTGCCAGCAGCTTGGGGACGGGGAGAGTCTCTGGGGCCAACGTCCTGACTTTC. Translation gives CASSLGTGRVSGANVLTF.

The chain employs TRBV5-1 and TRBJ2-1, with TRBD2 matching over 13 bases. Germline V gene lookup returns CDR1 SGHRS and CDR2 YFSETQ. The CDR3 spans 15 residues. The V gene end was trimmed by 4 bases and the J gene end by 8 bases; junction bases not matched to a gene: 6. The DNA of the CDR3 is TGCGCCAGCAGCGAGGGACTAGCGGGAACCGATGAGCAGTTCTTC. This translates into CASSEGLAGTDEQFF.

This chain links TRBV9 with TRBJ1-3; D is uncertain. Trimming took off 4 bases at V and 0 bases at J, with 17 bases between the two ends. This CDR3 has 17 residues. Germline CDR1 is SGDLS and CDR2 is YYNGEE. The CDR3 DNA follows: TGTGCCAGCAGCCCTGGGAGCGGCTACCCCTCTGGAAACACCATATATTTT. It encodes CASSPGSGYPSGNTIYF.

The V and J genes are TRBV15 and TRBJ2-3; D unresolved. CDR3 length: 12 residues. From germline, CDR1 is LNHNV and CDR2 YYDKDF (reference sequence). With 6 bases removed from V and 4 bases from J, the gap between germline ends came to 8 bases. The CDR3, as DNA: TGTGCCACCAGTAGGCCCCCAGATACGCAGTATTTT. Translated, it gives CATSRPPDTQYF.

The chain's CDR3 is CASSVAGGSDTQYF. The CDR3 DNA reads TGTGCCAGCAGCGTCGCGGGAGGATCGGATACGCAGTATTTT. The rearrangement uses TRBV9 and TRBJ2-3; 8 bases agree with TRBD2. Trimming cost V 2 bases and J 6 bases; bases outside gene matches: 5. This CDR3 is built from 14 residues. The germline gives CDR1 SGDLS, CDR2 YYNGEE.